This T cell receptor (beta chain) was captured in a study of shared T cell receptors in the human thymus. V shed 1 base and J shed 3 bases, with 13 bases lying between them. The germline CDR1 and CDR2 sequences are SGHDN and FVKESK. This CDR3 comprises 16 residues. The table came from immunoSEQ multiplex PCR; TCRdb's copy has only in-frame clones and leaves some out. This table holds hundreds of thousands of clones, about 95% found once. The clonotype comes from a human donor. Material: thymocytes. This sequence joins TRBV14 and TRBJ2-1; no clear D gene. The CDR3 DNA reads TGTGCCAGCAGCCAAGCCGGCCTCAACCTCTACAATGAGCAGTTCTTC. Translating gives CASSQAGLNLYNEQFF.